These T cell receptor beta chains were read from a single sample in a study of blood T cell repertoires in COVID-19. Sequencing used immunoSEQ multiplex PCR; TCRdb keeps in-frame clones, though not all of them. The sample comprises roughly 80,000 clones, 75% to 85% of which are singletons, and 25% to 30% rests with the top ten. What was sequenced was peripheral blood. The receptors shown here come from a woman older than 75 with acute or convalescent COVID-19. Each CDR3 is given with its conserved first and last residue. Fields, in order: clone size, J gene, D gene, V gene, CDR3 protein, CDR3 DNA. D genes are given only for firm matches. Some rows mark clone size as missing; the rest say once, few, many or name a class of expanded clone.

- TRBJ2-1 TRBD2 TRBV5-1 CASSLGLAGDDEQFF TGCGCCAGCAGCCTGGGACTAGCGGGAGACGATGAGCAGTTCTTC
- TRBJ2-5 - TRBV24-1 CATSDRETQYF TGTGCCACCAGTGATCGAGAGACCCAGTACTTC
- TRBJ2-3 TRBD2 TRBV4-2 CASSPRTSGTNTQYF TGTGCCAGCAGCCCGCGGACTAGCGGGACGAATACGCAGTATTTT
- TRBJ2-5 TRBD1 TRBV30 CAWKAGQGARETQYF TGTGCCTGGAAAGCGGGACAGGGGGCAAGAGAGACCCAGTACTTC
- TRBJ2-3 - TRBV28 CASKGGGPTDTQYF TGTGCCAGCAAAGGGGGAGGGCCCACAGATACGCAGTATTTT
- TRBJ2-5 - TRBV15 CATSRGRWETQYF TGTGCCACCAGCAGGGGGCGCTGGGAGACCCAGTACTTC
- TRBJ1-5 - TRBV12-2 CASRSTNWLGDQPQHF TGTGCAAGTCGCTCCACGAATTGGCTAGGCGATCAGCCCCAGCATTTT
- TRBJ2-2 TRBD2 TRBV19 CASSIASGSHTGELFF TGTGCCAGTAGTATAGCCAGCGGGAGTCACACCGGGGAGCTGTTTTTT
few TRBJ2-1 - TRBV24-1 CATARETGTEQFF TGTGCCACCGCAAGAGAGACAGGAACTGAGCAGTTCTTC
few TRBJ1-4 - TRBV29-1 CSVGLQGTNEKLFF TGCAGCGTTGGACTCCAGGGGACTAATGAAAAACTGTTTTTT
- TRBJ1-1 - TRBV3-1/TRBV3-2 CASSPPGTRNTEAFF TGTGCCAGCAGCCCGCCCGGGACACGGAACACTGAAGCTTTCTTT
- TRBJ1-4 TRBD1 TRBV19 CASSDRTGGGKLFF TGTGCCAGTAGTGATCGGACAGGGGGCGGAAAACTGTTTTTT
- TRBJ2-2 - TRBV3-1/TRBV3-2 CASSQDLSGAGELFF TGTGCCAGCAGCCAAGATCTGTCAGGGGCCGGGGAGCTGTTTTTT
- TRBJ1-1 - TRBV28 CASSGRGDEAFF TGTGCCAGCAGTGGCCGGGGGGATGAAGCTTTCTTT